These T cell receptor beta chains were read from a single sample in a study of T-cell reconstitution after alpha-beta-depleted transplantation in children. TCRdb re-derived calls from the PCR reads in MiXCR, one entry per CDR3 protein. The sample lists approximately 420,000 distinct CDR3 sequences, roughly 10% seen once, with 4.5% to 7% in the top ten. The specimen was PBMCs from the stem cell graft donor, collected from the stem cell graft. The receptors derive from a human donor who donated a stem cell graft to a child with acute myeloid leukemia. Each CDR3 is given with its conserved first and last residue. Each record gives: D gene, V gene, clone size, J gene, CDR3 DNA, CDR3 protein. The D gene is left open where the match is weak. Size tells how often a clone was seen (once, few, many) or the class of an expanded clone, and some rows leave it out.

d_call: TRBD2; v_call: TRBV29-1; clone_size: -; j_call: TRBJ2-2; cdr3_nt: TGCAGCGGGTGGCGGGGGACCGGGGAGCTGTTTTTT; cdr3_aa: CSGWRGTGELFF
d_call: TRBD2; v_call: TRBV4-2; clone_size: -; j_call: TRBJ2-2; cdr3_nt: TGTGCCAGCAGCCGGGGGGGCCTAGCGGGGGCTCTGACCGGGGAGCTGTTTTTT; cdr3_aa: CASSRGGLAGALTGELFF
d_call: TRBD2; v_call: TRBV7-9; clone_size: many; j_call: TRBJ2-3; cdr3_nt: TGTGCCAGCAGCCCTGGGACTAGCGGAAACACAGATACGCAGTATTTT; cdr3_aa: CASSPGTSGNTDTQYF
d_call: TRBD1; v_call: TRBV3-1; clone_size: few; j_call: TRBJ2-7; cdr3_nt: TGTGCCAGCAGCCCCGGGGACAGGCAGCCGTACTTC; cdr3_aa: CASSPGDRQPYF
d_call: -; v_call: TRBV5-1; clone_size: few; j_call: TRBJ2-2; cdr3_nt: TGCGCCAGCAGCCCGGGACACCGGAACACCGGGGAGCTGTTTTTT; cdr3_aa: CASSPGHRNTGELFF
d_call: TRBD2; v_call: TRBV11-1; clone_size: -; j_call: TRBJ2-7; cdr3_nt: TGTGCCAGCAGCCCTGACCCGGGACTAGCGGGAGCTATATACGAGCAGTACTTC; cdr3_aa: CASSPDPGLAGAIYEQYF
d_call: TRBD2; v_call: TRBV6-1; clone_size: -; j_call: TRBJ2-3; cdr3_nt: TGTGCCAGCAGTCGACCTAGCGGGAGGGCGACAGATACGCAGTATTTT; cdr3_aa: CASSRPSGRATDTQYF
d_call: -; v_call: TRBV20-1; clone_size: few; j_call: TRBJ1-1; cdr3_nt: TGCAGTGCTAGAGATAGGGCCAGGGGCACTGAAGCTTTCTTT; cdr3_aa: CSARDRARGTEAFF
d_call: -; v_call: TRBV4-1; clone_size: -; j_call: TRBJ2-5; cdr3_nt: TGCGCCAGCAGCCCTGGGACACTGGAGGAGACCCAGTACTTC; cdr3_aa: CASSPGTLEETQYF
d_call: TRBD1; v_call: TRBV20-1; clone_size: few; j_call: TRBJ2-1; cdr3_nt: TGCAGTGCAGAGCTACGGACAGGGGACAATGAGCAGTTCTTC; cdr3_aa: CSAELRTGDNEQFF
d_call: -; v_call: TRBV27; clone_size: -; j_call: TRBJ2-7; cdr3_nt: TGTGCCAGCAGCCCCCTAGCCCAAAGCTCCTACGGGCAGTACTTC; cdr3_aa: CASSPLAQSSYGQYF
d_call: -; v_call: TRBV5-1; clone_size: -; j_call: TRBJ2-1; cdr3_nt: TGCGCCAGCATCTTGGCCACAGGGTCCAATGAGCAGTTCTTC; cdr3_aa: CASILATGSNEQFF
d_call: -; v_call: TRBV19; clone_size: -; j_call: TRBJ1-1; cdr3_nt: TGTGCCAGTAGTATTCTGGCAGGGGACGGGTTGGCTTTCTTT; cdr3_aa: CASSILAGDGLAFF
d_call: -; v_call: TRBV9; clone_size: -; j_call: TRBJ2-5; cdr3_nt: TGTGCCAGCAGCGTACAAACAGGTTCCCTCCAAGAGACCCAGTACTTC; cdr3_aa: CASSVQTGSLQETQYF
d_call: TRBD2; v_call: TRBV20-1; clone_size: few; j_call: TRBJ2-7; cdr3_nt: TGCAGTGCTAGGGATGGTAGCGGGAGTTACGAGCAGTACTTC; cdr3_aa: CSARDGSGSYEQYF
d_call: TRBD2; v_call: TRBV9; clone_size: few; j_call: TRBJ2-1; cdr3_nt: TGTGCCAGCAGCGCCGGCGGGCGGGGGACCTACAATGAGCAGTTCTTC; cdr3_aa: CASSAGGRGTYNEQFF
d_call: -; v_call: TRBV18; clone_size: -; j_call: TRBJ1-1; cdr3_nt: TGTGCCAGCTCGAAACAGGGATACGGGAACACTGAAGCTTTCTTT; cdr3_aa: CASSKQGYGNTEAFF
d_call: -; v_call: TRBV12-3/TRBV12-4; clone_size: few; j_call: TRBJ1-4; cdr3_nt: TGTGCCAGCAGTCCGCGGTGGGGGGCAAATGAAAAACTGTTTTTT; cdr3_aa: CASSPRWGANEKLFF
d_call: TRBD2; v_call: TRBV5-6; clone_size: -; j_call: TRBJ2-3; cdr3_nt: TGTGCCAGCAGCCCCCCCCCGCTAGCGGGAGCTACACAGTATTTT; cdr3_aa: CASSPPPLAGATQYF
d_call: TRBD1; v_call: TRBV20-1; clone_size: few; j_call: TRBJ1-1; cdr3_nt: TGCAGTGCGACAGGGTCTGGGGACACTGAAGCTTTCTTT; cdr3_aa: CSATGSGDTEAFF
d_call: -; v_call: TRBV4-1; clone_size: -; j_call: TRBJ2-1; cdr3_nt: TGCGCCAGCAGCCAATCGTGGACTATCGGATACAATGAGCAGTTCTTC; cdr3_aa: CASSQSWTIGYNEQFF
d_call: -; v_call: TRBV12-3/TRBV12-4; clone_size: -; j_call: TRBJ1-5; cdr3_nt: TGTGCCAGCAGTTTTAATGATAATCAGCCCCAGCATTTT; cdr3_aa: CASSFNDNQPQHF
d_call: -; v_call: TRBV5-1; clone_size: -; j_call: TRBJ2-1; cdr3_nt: TGCGCCAGCAGTCAAACCGGGGCCATGGGGCTCAATGAGCAGTTCTTC; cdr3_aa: CASSQTGAMGLNEQFF
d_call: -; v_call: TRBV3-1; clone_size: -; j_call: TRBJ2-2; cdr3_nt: TGTGCCAGCAGCCAAGAGGCGGGACATGCCATGGTGACCACCGGGGAGCTGTTTTTT; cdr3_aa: CASSQEAGHAMVTTGELFF
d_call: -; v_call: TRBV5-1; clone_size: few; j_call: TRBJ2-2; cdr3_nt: TGCGCCAGCAGCTTGGGTCCCAGGGACACCGGGGAGCTGTTTTTT; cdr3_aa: CASSLGPRDTGELFF
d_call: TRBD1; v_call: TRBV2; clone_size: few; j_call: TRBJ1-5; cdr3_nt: TGTGCCAGCGCCCGAGACAGGGGTGAACAGCCCCAGCATTTT; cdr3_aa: CASARDRGEQPQHF
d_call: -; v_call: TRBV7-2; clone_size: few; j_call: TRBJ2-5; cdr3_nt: TGTGCCAGCAGCTTAGGGGGGCGTCGGGAGACCCAGTACTTC; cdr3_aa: CASSLGGRRETQYF
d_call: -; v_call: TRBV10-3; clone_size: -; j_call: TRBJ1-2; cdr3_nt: TGTGCCATCAGTGTAGGGCGAGGATTGGGCTATGGCTACACCTTC; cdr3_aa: CAISVGRGLGYGYTF
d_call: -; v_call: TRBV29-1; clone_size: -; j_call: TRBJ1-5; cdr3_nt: TGCAGCGTAGTAGGGGACAATCAGCCCCAGCATTTT; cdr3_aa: CSVVGDNQPQHF
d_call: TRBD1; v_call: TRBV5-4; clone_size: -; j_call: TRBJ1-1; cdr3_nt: TGTGCCAGCAGCTTGGACGGGACAGCGAACACTGAAGCTTTCTTT; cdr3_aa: CASSLDGTANTEAFF
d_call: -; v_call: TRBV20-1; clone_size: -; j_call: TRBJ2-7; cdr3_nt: TGCAGTGCTAGAGGTCCCCCAAGAGGGTCGGGCTCCTACGAGCAGTACTTC; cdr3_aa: CSARGPPRGSGSYEQYF
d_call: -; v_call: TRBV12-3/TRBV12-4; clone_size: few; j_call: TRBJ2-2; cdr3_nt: TGTGCCAGCAGCCTTACAGGGTCGCGGCCCGGGGAGCTGTTTTTT; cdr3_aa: CASSLTGSRPGELFF
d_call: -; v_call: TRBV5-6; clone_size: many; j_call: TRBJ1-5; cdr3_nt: TGTGCCAGCAGTTTAGGGAATCAGCCCCAGCATTTT; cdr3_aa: CASSLGNQPQHF
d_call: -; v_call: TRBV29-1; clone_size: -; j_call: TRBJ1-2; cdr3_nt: TGCAGCGTTGAAGGGACGGCCTGGACCTTC; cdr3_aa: CSVEGTAWTF
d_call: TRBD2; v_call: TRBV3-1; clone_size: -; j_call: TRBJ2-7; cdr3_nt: TGTGCCAGCAGCCATCCCGCTAGCGGGGGCCAGTACTTC; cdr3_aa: CASSHPASGGQYF
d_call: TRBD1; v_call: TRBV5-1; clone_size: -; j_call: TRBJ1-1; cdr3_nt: TGCGCCAGCAGCTCCGGACAGGGCTCGGATGAAGCTTTCTTT; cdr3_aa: CASSSGQGSDEAFF
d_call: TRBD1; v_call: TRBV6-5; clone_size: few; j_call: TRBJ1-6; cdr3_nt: TGTGCCAGCAGTTACTCAACGGGGACAGGGGGTCATTTACCCCTCCACTTT; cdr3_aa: CASSYSTGTGGHLPLHF
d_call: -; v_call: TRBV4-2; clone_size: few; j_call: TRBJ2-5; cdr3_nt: TGTGCCAGCAGCTCCTCCGGGGGGCAGGAAGAGACCCAGTACTTC; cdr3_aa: CASSSSGGQEETQYF
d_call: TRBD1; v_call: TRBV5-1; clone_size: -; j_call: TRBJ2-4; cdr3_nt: TGCGCCAGCAGCTTGGCGGACAGGCTAGCCAAAAACATTCAGTACTTC; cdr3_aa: CASSLADRLAKNIQYF
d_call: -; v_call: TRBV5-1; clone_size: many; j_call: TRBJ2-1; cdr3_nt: TGCGCCAGCAGCTCTACCGGGGAAGAGCAGTTCTTC; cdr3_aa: CASSSTGEEQFF
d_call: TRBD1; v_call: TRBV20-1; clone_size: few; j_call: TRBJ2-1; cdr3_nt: TGCAGTGCTTACCGGGACAGGGTATCCAATGAGCAGTTCTTC; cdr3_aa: CSAYRDRVSNEQFF
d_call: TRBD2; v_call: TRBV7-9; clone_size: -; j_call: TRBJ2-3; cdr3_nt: TGTGCCAGCAGCTTGACTAGCGGGATCACAGATACGCAGTATTTT; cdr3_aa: CASSLTSGITDTQYF
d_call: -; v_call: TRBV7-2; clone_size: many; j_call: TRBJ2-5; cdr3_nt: TGTGCCAGCAGCTTAAATAGACAAGAGACCCAGTACTTC; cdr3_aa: CASSLNRQETQYF
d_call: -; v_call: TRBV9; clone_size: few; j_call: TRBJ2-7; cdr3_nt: TGTGCCAGCAGCCCACGCGCCAGTCCCTACGAGCAGTACTTC; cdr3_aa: CASSPRASPYEQYF
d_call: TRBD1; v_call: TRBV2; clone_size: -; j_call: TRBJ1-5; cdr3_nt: TGTGCCAGCAGCGAGACAGGGGTTTTTCAGCCCCAGCATTTT; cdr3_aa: CASSETGVFQPQHF
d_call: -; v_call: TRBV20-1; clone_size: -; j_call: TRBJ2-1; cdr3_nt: TGCAGTGCTGATGAGACTAGCTCCTACAATGAGCAGTTCTTC; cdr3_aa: CSADETSSYNEQFF
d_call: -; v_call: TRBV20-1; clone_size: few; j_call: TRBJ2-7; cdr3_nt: TGCAGTGCTAGAGCAGGAGCGTTCCTAGAGGAGCAGTACTTC; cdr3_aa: CSARAGAFLEEQYF
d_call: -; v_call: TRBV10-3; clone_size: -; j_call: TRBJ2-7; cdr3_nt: TGTGCCATCAGACACAGTGGAGGGAGCTCCTACGAGCAGTACTTC; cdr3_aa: CAIRHSGGSSYEQYF